What follows describes a single T cell receptor (beta chain). This entry belongs to a study of blood T cell repertoires in COVID-19. For the study at large: PBMCs, B-cell-depleted T cells, or T cells were the source of the cDNA or gDNA that made up the material.

In the authors' workflow: From reference gene primer amplification, estimates of nucleated cell counts were derived. The repertoire was sequenced with immunoSEQ multiplex PCR; TCRdb's copy has only in-frame clones and lacks some. V and J calls and clone size are those listed in that table; D and trimming were worked out from the DNA. The sample holds approximately 74,000 clones, almost 85% seen once. The germline CDR1 and CDR2 sequences are MNHEY and SVGAGI. This CDR3 is 13 amino acids long. With 6 bases clipped from V and 4 bases from J, the junction kept 3 bases outside the gene matches. This clonotype originated in a man aged 70 or older with acute or convalescent COVID-19. The genes are TRBV6-5 and TRBJ1-2; 9 bases are a match to TRBD1. What was sequenced was peripheral blood. The CDR3 coding sequence is TGTGCCAGCAGGGAGACAGGGGGCTATGGCTACACCTTC. Amino acid sequence: CASRETGGYGYTF.